Reported below is one TCR beta chain. Antigen unknown. This specimen comes from a study of CD8+ T cells in alopecia areata. About the study: Tofacitinib was given for 6 to 18 months, then stopped for 6 months. Study results and caveats: Expanded CD8+ clones among the top 100, and scalp clonality, were significantly decreased by tofacitinib. Baseline CD8+ expansion's link to response remains uncertain, as there was one nonresponder. In patients, TCRs were shared less clearly than in mice, and HLA may possibly be involved.

The sequencing template was cDNA reverse transcribed from extracted RNA. Sequencing was performed with immunoSEQ multiplex PCR; in TCRdb, only in-frame clones are kept and a portion is missing. This table holds 150,000 to 200,000 clones, about 60% found once. The treatment denotes: oral pan-JAK inhibitor, 5-10 mg twice daily. Here the sequenced sample was CD8+ T cells sorted from blood, taken at week 24, from a patient treated with tofacitinib. The source of this sequence is a human donor with alopecia areata.

Here the CDR3 reads CASSPPQGSNTEAFF. The CDR3 DNA reads as TGTGCCAGCAGCCCACCACAGGGGTCCAACACTGAAGCTTTCTTT. The J gene is TRBJ1-1, the V gene TRBV7-9, with 7 bases matching TRBD1. After removal of 5 bases from V and 2 bases from J, the junction contained 8 bases not matched to a gene. The CDR3 runs 15 residues. Germline V gene data show CDR1 as SEHNR and CDR2 as FQNEAQ (reference sequence).